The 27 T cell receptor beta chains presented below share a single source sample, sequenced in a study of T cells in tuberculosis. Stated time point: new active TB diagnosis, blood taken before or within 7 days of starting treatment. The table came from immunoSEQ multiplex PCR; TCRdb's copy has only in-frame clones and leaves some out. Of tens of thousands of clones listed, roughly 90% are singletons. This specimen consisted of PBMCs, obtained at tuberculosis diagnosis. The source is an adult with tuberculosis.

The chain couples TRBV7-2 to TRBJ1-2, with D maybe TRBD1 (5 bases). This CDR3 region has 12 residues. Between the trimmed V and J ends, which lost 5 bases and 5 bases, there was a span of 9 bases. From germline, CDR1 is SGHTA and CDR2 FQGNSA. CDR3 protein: CASSQTVYGYTF. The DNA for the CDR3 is TGTGCCAGCAGCCAGACAGTTTATGGCTACACCTTC.

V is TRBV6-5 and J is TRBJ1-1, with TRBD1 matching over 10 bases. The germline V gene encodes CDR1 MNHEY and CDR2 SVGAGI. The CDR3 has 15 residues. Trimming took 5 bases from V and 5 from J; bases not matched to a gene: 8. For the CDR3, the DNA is TGTGCCAGCAGTCAGGGGACAGGGGCTAGAACTGAAGCTTTCTTT. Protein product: CASSQGTGARTEAFF.

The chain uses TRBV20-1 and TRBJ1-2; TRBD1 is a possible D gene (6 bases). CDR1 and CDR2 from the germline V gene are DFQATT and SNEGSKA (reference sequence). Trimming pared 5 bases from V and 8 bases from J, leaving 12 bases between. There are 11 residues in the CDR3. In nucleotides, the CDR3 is TGCAGTGCTCCAGGGGAGTTGGGCTACACCTTC. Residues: CSAPGELGYTF.

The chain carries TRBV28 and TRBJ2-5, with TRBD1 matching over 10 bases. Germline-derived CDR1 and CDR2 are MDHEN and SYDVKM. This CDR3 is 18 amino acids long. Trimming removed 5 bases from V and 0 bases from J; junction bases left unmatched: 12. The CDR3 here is CASSTGTGVLLYQETQYF. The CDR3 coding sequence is TGTGCCAGCAGTACCGGGACAGGGGTCCTCTTGTACCAAGAGACCCAGTACTTC.

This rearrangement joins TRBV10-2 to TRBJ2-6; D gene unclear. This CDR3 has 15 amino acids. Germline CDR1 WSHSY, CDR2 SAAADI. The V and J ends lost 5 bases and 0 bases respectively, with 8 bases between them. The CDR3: CASSPSHSGANVLTF. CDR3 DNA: TGCGCCAGCAGTCCGTCACACTCTGGGGCCAACGTCCTGACTTTC.

The CDR3 DNA reads as TGTGCCAGCAGCCCCGGGACAGGACATTCCTACGAGCAGTACGTC. Translation: CASSPGTGHSYEQYV. The chain carries TRBV5-6 and TRBJ2-7, with 8 bases fitting TRBD1. This CDR3 contains 15 residues. The trim removed 4 bases at V and 1 base at J, leaving 7 bases unmatched. Germline lookup yields CDR1 SGHDT and CDR2 YYEEEE.

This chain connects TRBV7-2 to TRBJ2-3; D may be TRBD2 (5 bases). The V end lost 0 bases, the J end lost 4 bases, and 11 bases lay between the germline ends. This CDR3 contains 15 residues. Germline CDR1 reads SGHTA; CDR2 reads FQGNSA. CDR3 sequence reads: CASSLAGLAADTQYF. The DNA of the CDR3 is TGTGCCAGCAGCTTAGCTGGGCTAGCAGCAGATACGCAGTATTTT.

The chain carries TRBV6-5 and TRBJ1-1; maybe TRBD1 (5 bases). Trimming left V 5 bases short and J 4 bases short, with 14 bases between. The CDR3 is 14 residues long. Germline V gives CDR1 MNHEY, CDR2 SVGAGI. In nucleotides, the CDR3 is TGTGCCAGCAGTACCAATGCAGGGTCCACTGAAGCTTTCTTT. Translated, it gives CASSTNAGSTEAFF.

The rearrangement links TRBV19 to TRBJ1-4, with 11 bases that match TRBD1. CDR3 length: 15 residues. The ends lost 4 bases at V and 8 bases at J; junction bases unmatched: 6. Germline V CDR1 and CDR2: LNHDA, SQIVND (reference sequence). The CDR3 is CASSNPGQGEEKLFF. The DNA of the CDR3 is TGTGCCAGTAGTAACCCGGGACAGGGGGAGGAAAAACTGTTTTTT.

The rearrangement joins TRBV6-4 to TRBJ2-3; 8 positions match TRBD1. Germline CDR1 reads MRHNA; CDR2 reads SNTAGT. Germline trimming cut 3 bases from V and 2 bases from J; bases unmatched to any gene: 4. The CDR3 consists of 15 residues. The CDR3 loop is CASSDGQGDTDTQYF. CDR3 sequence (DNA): TGTGCCAGCAGTGATGGACAGGGAGACACAGATACGCAGTATTTT.

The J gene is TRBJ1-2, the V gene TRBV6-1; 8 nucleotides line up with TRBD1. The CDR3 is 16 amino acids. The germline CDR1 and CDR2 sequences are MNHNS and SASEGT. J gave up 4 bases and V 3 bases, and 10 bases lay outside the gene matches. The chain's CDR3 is CASSENQGARRYGYTF. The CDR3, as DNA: TGTGCCAGCAGTGAGAACCAGGGGGCGCGTCGCTATGGCTACACCTTC.

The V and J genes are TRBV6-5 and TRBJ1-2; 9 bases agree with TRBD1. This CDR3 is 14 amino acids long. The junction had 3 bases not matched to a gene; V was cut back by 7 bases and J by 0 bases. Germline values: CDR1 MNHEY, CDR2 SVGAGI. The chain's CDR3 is CASTRDRANYGYTF. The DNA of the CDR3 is TGTGCCAGCACTCGGGACAGGGCTAACTATGGCTACACCTTC.

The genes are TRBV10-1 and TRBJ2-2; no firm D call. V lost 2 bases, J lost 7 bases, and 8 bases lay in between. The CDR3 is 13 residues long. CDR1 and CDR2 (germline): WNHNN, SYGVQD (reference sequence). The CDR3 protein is CASSEGEGGELFF. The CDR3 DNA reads TGCGCCAGCAGTGAGGGAGAAGGCGGGGAGCTGTTTTTT.

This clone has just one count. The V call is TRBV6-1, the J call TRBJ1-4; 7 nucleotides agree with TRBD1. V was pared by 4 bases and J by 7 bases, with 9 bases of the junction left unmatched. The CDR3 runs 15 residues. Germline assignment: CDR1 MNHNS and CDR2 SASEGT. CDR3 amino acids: CASSALTGTAEKLFF. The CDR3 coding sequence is TGTGCCAGCAGTGCCCTTACTGGGACAGCTGAAAAACTGTTTTTT.

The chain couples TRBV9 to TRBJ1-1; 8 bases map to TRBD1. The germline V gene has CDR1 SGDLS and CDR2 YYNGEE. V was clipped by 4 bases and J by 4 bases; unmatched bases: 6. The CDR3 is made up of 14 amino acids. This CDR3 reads CASSTTGEGTEAFF. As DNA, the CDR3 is TGTGCCAGCAGCACGACAGGGGAAGGCACTGAAGCTTTCTTT.

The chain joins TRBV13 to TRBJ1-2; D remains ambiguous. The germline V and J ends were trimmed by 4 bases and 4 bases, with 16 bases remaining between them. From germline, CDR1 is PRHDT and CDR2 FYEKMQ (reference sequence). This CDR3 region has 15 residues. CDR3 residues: CASSSQGRARYGYTF. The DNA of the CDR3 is TGTGCCAGCAGCTCCCAAGGGCGGGCTCGCTATGGCTACACCTTC.

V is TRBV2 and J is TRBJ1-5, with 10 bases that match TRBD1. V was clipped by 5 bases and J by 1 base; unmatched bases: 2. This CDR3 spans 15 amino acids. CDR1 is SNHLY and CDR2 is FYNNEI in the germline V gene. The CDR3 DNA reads TGTGCCAGCAGTCGGGACAGGGGAAGCAATCAGCCCCAGCATTTT. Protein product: CASSRDRGSNQPQHF.

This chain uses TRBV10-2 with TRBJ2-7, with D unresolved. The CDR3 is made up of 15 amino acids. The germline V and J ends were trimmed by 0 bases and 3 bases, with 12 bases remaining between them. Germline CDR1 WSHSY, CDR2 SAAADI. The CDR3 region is CASSESRNPFYEQYV. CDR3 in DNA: TGCGCCAGCAGTGAGTCGAGGAACCCTTTCTACGAGCAGTACGTC.

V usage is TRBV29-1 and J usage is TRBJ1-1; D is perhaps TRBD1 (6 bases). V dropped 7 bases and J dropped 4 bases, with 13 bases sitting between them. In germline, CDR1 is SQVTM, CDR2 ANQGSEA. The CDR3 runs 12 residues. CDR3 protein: CSAPQGTTEAFF. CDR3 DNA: TGCAGCGCCCCGCAGGGGACCACTGAAGCTTTCTTT.

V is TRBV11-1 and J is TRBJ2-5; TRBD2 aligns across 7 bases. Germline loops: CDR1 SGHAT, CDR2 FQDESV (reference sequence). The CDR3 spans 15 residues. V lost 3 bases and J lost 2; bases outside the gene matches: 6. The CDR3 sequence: CASSFIAGAQETQYF. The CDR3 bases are TGTGCCAGCAGCTTCATAGCGGGCGCTCAAGAGACCCAGTACTTC.

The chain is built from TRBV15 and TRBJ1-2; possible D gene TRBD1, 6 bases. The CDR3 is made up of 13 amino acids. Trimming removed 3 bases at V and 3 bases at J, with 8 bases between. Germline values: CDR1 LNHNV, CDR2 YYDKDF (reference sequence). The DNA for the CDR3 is TGTGCCACCAGCAGCAGGGGATACTATGGCTACACCTTC. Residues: CATSSRGYYGYTF.

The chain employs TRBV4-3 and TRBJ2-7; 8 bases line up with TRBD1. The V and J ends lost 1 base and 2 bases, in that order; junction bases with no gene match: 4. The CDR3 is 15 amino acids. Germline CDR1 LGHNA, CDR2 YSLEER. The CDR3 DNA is TGCGCCAGCAGCCAAGCGTGGGACAGGCCCTACGAGCAGTACTTC. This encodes CASSQAWDRPYEQYF.

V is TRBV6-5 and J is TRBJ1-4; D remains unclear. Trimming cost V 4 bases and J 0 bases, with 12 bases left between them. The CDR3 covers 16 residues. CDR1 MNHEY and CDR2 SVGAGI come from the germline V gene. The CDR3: CASSSGLTATNEKLFF. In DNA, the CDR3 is TGTGCCAGCAGTTCCGGACTTACAGCAACTAATGAAAAACTGTTTTTT.

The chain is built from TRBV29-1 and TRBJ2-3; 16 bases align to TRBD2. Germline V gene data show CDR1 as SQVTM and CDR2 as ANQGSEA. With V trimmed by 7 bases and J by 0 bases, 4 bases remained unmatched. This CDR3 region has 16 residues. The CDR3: CSAGTSGGASTDTQYF. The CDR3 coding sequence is TGCAGCGCGGGGACTAGCGGGGGGGCGAGCACAGATACGCAGTATTTT.

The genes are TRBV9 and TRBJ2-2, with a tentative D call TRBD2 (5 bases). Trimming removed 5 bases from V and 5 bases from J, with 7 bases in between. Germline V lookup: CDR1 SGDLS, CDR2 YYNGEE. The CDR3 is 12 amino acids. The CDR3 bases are TGTGCCAGCAGGACGGGGACCGGGGAGCTGTTTTTT. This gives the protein CASRTGTGELFF.

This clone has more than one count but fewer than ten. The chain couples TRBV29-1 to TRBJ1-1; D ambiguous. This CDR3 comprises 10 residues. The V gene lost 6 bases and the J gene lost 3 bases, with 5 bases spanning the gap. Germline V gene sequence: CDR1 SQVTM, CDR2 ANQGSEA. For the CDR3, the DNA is TGCAGCGTGAGGTACACTGAAGCTTTCTTT. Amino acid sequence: CSVRYTEAFF. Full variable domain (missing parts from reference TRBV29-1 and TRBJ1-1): SAVISQKPSRDICQRGTSLTIQCQVDSQVTMMFWYRQQPGQSLTLIATANQGSEATYESGFVIDKFPISRPNLTFSTLTVSNMSPEDSSIYLCSVRYTEAFFGQGTRLTVV.

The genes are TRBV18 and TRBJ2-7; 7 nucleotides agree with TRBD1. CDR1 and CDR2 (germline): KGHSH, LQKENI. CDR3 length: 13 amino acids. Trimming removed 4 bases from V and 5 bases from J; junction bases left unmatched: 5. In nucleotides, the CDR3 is TGTGCCAGCTCACTGACAGGGTCCCACGAGCAGTACGTC. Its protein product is CASSLTGSHEQYV.